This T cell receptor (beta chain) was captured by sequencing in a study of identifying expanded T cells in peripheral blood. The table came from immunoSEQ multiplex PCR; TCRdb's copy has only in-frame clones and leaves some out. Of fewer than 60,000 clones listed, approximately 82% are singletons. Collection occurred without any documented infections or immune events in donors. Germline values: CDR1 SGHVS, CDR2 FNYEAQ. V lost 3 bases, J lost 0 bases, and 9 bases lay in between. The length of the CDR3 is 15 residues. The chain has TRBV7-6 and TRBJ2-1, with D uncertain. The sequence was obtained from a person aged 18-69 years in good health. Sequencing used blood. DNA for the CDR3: TGTGCCAGCAGCTTTCGGGCCCACTCCTACAATGAGCAGTTCTTC. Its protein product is CASSFRAHSYNEQFF.